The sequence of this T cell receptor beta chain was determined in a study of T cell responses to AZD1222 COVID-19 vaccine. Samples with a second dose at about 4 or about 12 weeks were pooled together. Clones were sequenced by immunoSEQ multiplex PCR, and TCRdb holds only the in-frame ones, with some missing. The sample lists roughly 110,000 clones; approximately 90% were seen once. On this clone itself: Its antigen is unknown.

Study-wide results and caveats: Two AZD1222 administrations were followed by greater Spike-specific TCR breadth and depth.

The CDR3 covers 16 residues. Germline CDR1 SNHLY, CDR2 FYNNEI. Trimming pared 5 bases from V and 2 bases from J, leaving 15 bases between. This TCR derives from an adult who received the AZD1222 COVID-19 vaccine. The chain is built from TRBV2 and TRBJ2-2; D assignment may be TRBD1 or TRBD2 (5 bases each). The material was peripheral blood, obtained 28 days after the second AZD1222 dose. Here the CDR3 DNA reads TGTGCCAGCAGTCCTCCGGGACCAGGAAACACCGGGGAGCTGTTTTTT. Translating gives CASSPPGPGNTGELFF. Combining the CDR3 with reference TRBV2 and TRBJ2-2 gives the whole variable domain EPEVTQTPSHQVTQMGQEVILRCVPISNHLYFYWYRQILGQKVEFLVSFYNNEISEKSEIFDDQFSVERPDGSNFTLKIRSTKLEDSAMYFCASSPPGPGNTGELFFGEGSRLTVL.